This T cell receptor (beta chain) was identified in a study of cytotoxic CD8 clonotypes in ibrutinib-treated CLL. Looking at the study overall: Sample averages reached about 260,000 productive templates and almost 95,000 productive rearrangements.

General study points: Clonality (at baseline) was higher than in age-matched healthy donors and tracked circulating CD8+ T-cell counts. For progressing versus sustained-remission patients, sampling times were not the same. Shared public clonotypes were rare, and on treatment they either got smaller or stayed the same.

Sequencing was performed with immunoSEQ multiplex PCR; in TCRdb, only in-frame clones are kept and a portion is missing. The repertoire includes about 160,000 clones, roughly 80% of them detected once, and about 5% sits in the top ten. As for this clone: Its antigen is undetermined.

The CDR3 covers 13 residues. Looked up from germline, CDR1 is GTSNPN and CDR2 is SVGIG (reference sequence). V was pared by 3 bases and J by 5 bases, with 6 bases of the junction left unmatched. The V call is TRBV30, the J call TRBJ1-1; 7 bases fit TRBD1. This sample comprised PBMCs, obtained after 24 months of ibrutinib treatment. This clonotype was sampled from a human donor with chronic lymphocytic leukemia. The CDR3 sequence is CAWSETRGTEAFF. CDR3 sequence (DNA): TGTGCCTGGAGCGAAACCAGGGGGACTGAAGCTTTCTTT.